This T cell receptor beta chain was sequenced for a study of shared clonotypes between healthy human individuals. Study results and caveats: Genetic and exposure-history diversity was limited by the small donor number.

Turning to this clone: The target antigen is unknown.

The CDR3 length is 12 residues. The germline V and J ends were trimmed by 6 bases and 4 bases, with 9 bases remaining between them. Germline V CDR1 and CDR2: MNHNS, SASEGT. This table comes from immunoSEQ multiplex PCR, and its TCRdb copy is limited to in-frame clones, with some not included. The sample contains some 1.5 million clones, around 97% of which appear only once. The source of this sequence is a man aged 30 to 45 in good health. This rearrangement joins TRBV6-1 to TRBJ1-2; unclear D gene. The sequencing sample was made of naive CD4+ T cells sorted from blood. Regarding subset: CD45RA+ positively selected. CDR3 amino acids: CASRVVGYGYTF. The CDR3 DNA sequence: TGTGCCAGCAGGGTAGTTGGCTATGGCTACACCTTC.